Below, 30 T cell receptor beta chains from the same sample are listed, as sequenced in a study of T-cell reconstitution after alpha-beta-depleted transplantation in children. Preparation of the TCRbeta library involved a method that used unique molecular identifiers. TCRdb reprocessed the PCR reads with MiXCR, giving one entry per CDR3 protein. The table records roughly 220,000 distinct CDR3 sequences, approximately 8.4% of them present only once. The sequencing used PBMCs, mostly from graft donor cells, collected 360 days after TCRalphabeta/CD19-depleted stem cell transplant. These receptors were obtained from a male patient aged 2-15 years who had a stem cell transplant for acute myeloid leukemia, so the T cells may come from the graft donor.

This chain connects TRBV7-6 to TRBJ2-7; D gene unclear. Germline values: CDR1 SGHVS, CDR2 FNYEAQ. Trimming removed 5 bases from V and 3 bases from J, with 5 bases in between. The CDR3 sequence is 11 residues long. The CDR3 coding sequence is TGTGCCAGCAGCGCCGTCTACGAGCAGTACGTC. Translated, it gives CASSAVYEQYV.

This clonotype came up many times. V usage is TRBV20-1 and J usage is TRBJ2-3; D remains unclear. This CDR3 contains 12 residues. Germline V gene data show CDR1 as DFQATT and CDR2 as SNEGSKA (reference sequence). V was pared by 5 bases and J by 2 bases, with 8 bases between. The CDR3 coding sequence is TGCAGTGCTCTAGGCAACACAGATACGCAGTATTTT. This gives the protein CSALGNTDTQYF.

This clonotype occurred many times. This chain links TRBV12-3 or TRBV12-4 with TRBJ2-1; D is undetermined. Trimming left V 3 bases short and J 8 bases short, with 5 bases between. The CDR3 has 11 amino acids. Here the CDR3 DNA reads TGTGCCAGCAGTTTTGTGCATGAGCAGTTCTTC. The encoded protein is CASSFVHEQFF.

This clonotype has at least ten counts. The rearrangement joins TRBV20-1 to TRBJ2-1, with TRBD2 identical over 14 bases. The CDR3 loop spans 15 amino acids. The ends lost 7 bases at V and 7 bases at J; junction bases unmatched: 9. Germline CDR1 and CDR2: DFQATT and SNEGSKA (reference sequence). The CDR3 region has the DNA TGCAGTGGAGGGACTAGCGGGGGCCCGGGTAATGAGCAGTTCTTC. Translating it yields CSGGTSGGPGNEQFF.

The chain combines TRBV28 with TRBJ2-5; 10 bases align to TRBD1. The germline gives CDR1 MDHEN, CDR2 SYDVKM. The trim removed 5 bases at V and 6 bases at J, leaving 12 bases unmatched. This CDR3 region has 16 residues. CDR3 nucleotide sequence: TGTGCCAGCAGTCCACTCGGGACAGGGGAAGGAAAGACCCAGTACTTC. This codes for CASSPLGTGEGKTQYF.

Many counts were recorded for this clonotype. CDR3 protein: CASSPGQAPNIQYF. The CDR3 nucleotides read TGTGCCAGCAGCCCAGGACAGGCTCCAAACATTCAGTACTTC. The chain carries TRBV7-9 and TRBJ2-4; 7 positions match TRBD1. Germline V gene lookup returns CDR1 SEHNR and CDR2 FQNEAQ (reference sequence). With V trimmed by 5 bases and J by 6 bases, 7 bases remained unmatched. The CDR3 covers 14 residues.

Ten or more counts support this clonotype. The chain employs TRBV4-3 and TRBJ2-7; D call uncertain. Germline V gene lookup returns CDR1 LGHNA and CDR2 YSLEER. This CDR3 has 13 residues. V was shortened by 0 bases and J by 3 bases, with 6 bases between the two germline ends. CDR3 sequence: CASSQDSGYEQYF. The CDR3 DNA is TGCGCCAGCAGCCAAGATTCCGGCTACGAGCAGTACTTC.

This rearrangement joins TRBV12-3 or TRBV12-4 to TRBJ1-4; a weak D match, TRBD1 (5 bases). Between the trimmed V and J ends, which lost 11 bases and 10 bases, there was a span of 23 bases. The CDR3 extends over 14 amino acids. CDR3 amino acids: CASRVSGGTGKLFF. The CDR3, as DNA: TGTGCCTCCCGTGTGAGTGGGGGTACGGGAAAACTGTTTTTT.

At least ten counts were recorded for this clonotype. This chain joins TRBV12-3 or TRBV12-4 and TRBJ2-1, with 12 bases aligning to TRBD2. The CDR3 consists of 16 residues. Unmatched junction bases numbered 6, after V lost 4 bases and J lost 5 bases. The CDR3 region is CASSWTSGTHHNEQFF. The DNA of the CDR3 is TGTGCCAGCAGTTGGACTAGCGGGACCCATCACAATGAGCAGTTCTTC.

This clonotype was recorded at least ten times. J is TRBJ2-1 and V is TRBV7-2; D remains ambiguous. The germline V and J ends were trimmed by 2 bases and 5 bases, with 7 bases remaining between them. Germline V lookup: CDR1 SGHTA, CDR2 FQGNSA. The CDR3 has 13 amino acids. The CDR3 coding sequence is TGTGCCAGCAGCTTATGGGGAAACAATGAGCAGTTCTTC. It yields the protein CASSLWGNNEQFF.

This clonotype was counted a few times. CDR3 amino acids: CASRRATLQETQYF. Written as DNA, the CDR3 is TGTGCCAGCCGACGGGCTACTCTACAAGAGACCCAGTACTTC. J is TRBJ2-5 and V is TRBV6-1; D gene unclear. Trimming cost V 8 bases and J 2 bases, with 15 bases left between them. Germline-derived CDR1 and CDR2 are MNHNS and SASEGT. CDR3 size: 14 residues.

This clonotype appeared many times. V gene TRBV12-3 or TRBV12-4 combines with J gene TRBJ2-7, with a possible D match to TRBD1 (6 bases). V lost 6 bases and J lost 3, with 15 bases in between. CDR3 length equals 14 residues. The CDR3 is CASSDGQPIYEQYF. CDR3 DNA: TGTGCCAGCAGCGACGGACAGCCGATCTACGAGCAGTACTTC.

In this sample, this clonotype turned up a few times. The chain joins TRBV11-2 to TRBJ2-7; a weak D match, TRBD2 (5 bases). The CDR3 loop spans 17 amino acids. The germline gives CDR1 SGHAT, CDR2 FQNNGV. The ends were cut back, 5 bases at V and 2 bases at J, with 22 bases in the middle. DNA for the CDR3: TGTGCCAGCAGCCCCCCCTACGCAATCTACGGGACCTACGAGCAGTACGTC. Translation gives CASSPPYAIYGTYEQYV.

In its sample, this clonotype was seen many times. The gene calls are TRBV19 and TRBJ2-6; D is perhaps TRBD1 (6 bases). V was trimmed by 5 bases and J by 1 base, leaving 9 bases between them. Germline lookup yields CDR1 LNHDA and CDR2 SQIVND (reference sequence). There are 15 residues in the CDR3. CDR3 sequence (DNA): TGTGCCAGTAGTTCAGGGGTTTCTGGGGCCAACGTCCTGACTTTC. Its protein is CASSSGVSGANVLTF.

This clonotype was detected many times. This chain connects TRBV29-1 to TRBJ2-7, with D tentatively TRBD2 (5 bases). The CDR3 is 13 amino acids. CDR1 and CDR2 from the germline V gene are SQVTM and ANQGSEA. V gave up 2 bases and J gave up 5 bases, with 13 bases separating them. CDR3 amino acids: CSVEFGVLHEQYF. CDR3 sequence (DNA): TGCAGCGTTGAATTCGGGGTCCTCCACGAGCAGTACTTC.

The rearrangement uses TRBV12-5 and TRBJ2-3; maybe TRBD2 (6 bases). Germline V CDR1 and CDR2: LGHNT, FRNRAP. With 4 bases removed from V and 0 bases from J, the gap between germline ends came to 11 bases. The CDR3 is made up of 15 amino acids. CDR3 DNA sequence: TGTGCTAGTGGTTCCAGTGGGACTAGCACAGATACGCAGTATTTT. Translating gives CASGSSGTSTDTQYF.

This clonotype was counted between two and nine times. The CDR3 nucleotides read TGTGCCAGCTCACCATCTGGGTCTACTAGCGGGAGATTCGTGACCCAGTACTTC. Its translation is CASSPSGSTSGRFVTQYF. The chain uses TRBV18 and TRBJ2-5; TRBD2 agrees at 11 bases. The CDR3 runs to 18 residues. J lost 7 bases, V lost 2 bases, and 15 bases had no gene match. The germline V gene has CDR1 KGHSH and CDR2 LQKENI. Based on the CDR3 plus reference TRBV18 and TRBJ2-5, the full variable domain is NAGVMQNPRHLVRRRGQEARLRCSPMKGHSHVYWYRQLPEEGLKFMVYLQKENIIDESGMPKERFSAEFPKEGPSILRIQQVVRGDSAAYFCASSPSGSTSGRFVTQYFGPGTRLLVL.

This clonotype has a handful of counts. The chain couples TRBV5-1 to TRBJ2-7, with D perhaps assigned TRBD1 or TRBD2 (5 bases each). This CDR3 spans 15 amino acids. V was shortened by 0 bases and J by 7 bases, with 17 bases between the two germline ends. Germline V gene lookup returns CDR1 SGHRS and CDR2 YFSETQ. The CDR3 reads CASSLVQARTGEQYF. The CDR3 region has the DNA TGCGCCAGCAGCTTGGTACAGGCTAGAACGGGGGAGCAGTACTTC.

This clonotype has ten or more counts. In nucleotides, the CDR3 is TGCAGCGTTGAACTGGATTACGCAGATACGCAGTATTTT. It is translated as CSVELDYADTQYF. The chain is built from TRBV29-1 and TRBJ2-3; D is uncertain. The germline V gene has CDR1 SQVTM and CDR2 ANQGSEA. This CDR3 is built from 13 residues. V was cut by 2 bases and J by 4 bases, with 10 bases left in between.

In its sample, this clonotype was seen a few times. This rearrangement joins TRBV7-8 to TRBJ2-7, with 8 nucleotides matching TRBD2. The germline CDR1 and CDR2 sequences are SGHVS and FQNEAQ. This CDR3 has 18 amino acids. V was pared by 2 bases and J by 5 bases, with 17 bases of the junction left unmatched. This CDR3 reads CASSLLSGGLVFLDEQYF. The CDR3 DNA sequence: TGTGCCAGCAGCTTATTGTCGGGAGGGCTGGTTTTTTTGGACGAGCAGTACTTC.

The table lists this clonotype with many counts. This rearrangement joins TRBV20-1 to TRBJ1-2; no firm D call. In germline, CDR1 is DFQATT, CDR2 SNEGSKA (reference sequence). The CDR3 totals 13 residues. V lost 4 bases and J lost 5, with 14 bases in between. This chain's CDR3 is CSANGLPRYGYTF. The CDR3 nucleotides read TGCAGTGCTAATGGACTCCCGAGGTATGGCTACACCTTC.

There are a few counts of this clonotype. The chain uses TRBV6-2 or TRBV6-3 and TRBJ1-1, with TRBD1 identical over 7 bases. Per the germline V gene, CDR1 is MNHEY and CDR2 is SVGEGT. The CDR3 has 15 amino acids. V trimming: 7 bases; J trimming: 7 bases; junction bases outside the gene matches: 15. DNA of the CDR3: TGTGCCAGCACTCCTCTTCCGGGACAGCGCCGTGAAGCTTTCTTT. Translation gives CASTPLPGQRREAFF.

The CDR3 DNA follows: TGCGCCAGCAGATCGGGACAAGCCTACGAGCAGTACTTC. Protein sequence: CASRSGQAYEQYF. The chain combines TRBV5-1 with TRBJ2-7; D is possibly TRBD1 (6 bases). Germline V gene data show CDR1 as SGHRS and CDR2 as YFSETQ. The ends were cut back, 5 bases at V and 2 bases at J, with 11 bases in the middle. This CDR3 has 13 amino acids.

This clonotype occurred many times. The J gene is TRBJ1-5, the V gene TRBV20-1, with 7 bases identical to TRBD1. From germline, CDR1 is DFQATT and CDR2 SNEGSKA (reference sequence). The CDR3 runs 14 residues. J was trimmed by 3 bases and V by 5 bases; bases with no gene match: 7. CDR3 region: CSASGQADNQPQHF. In DNA form, the CDR3 reads TGCAGTGCTTCTGGACAGGCTGACAATCAGCCCCAGCATTTT.

This clonotype was detected ten times or more. The rearrangement uses TRBV9 and TRBJ2-1, with no clear D. The germline gives CDR1 SGDLS, CDR2 YYNGEE. V lost 3 bases to trimming and J lost 1 base, with 14 bases between them. The CDR3 has 16 residues. CDR3 region: CASSAYGGHSYNEQFF. The CDR3 nucleotides read TGTGCCAGCAGCGCTTATGGCGGCCATTCCTACAATGAGCAGTTCTTC.

This chain links TRBV15 with TRBJ2-7; TRBD1 aligns across 7 bases. Unmatched junction bases numbered 12, after V lost 7 bases and J lost 3 bases. Germline-derived CDR1 and CDR2 are LNHNV and YYDKDF (reference sequence). This CDR3 has 15 amino acids. The CDR3 nucleotides are TGTGCCACCACAGAAGGGACAGACACTAACTACGAGCAGTACTTC. Residues: CATTEGTDTNYEQYF.

This clonotype was found many times. V and J are TRBV6-1 and TRBJ2-1, with 12 bases aligning to TRBD2. Germline CDR1 is MNHNS and CDR2 is SASEGT. The CDR3 length is 15 residues. After removal of 7 bases from V and 4 bases from J, the junction contained 5 bases not matched to a gene. This CDR3 is CASKLAGGWYNEQFF. DNA of the CDR3: TGTGCCAGCAAGCTAGCGGGGGGGTGGTACAATGAGCAGTTCTTC.

This clonotype was observed a handful of times. V gene TRBV20-1 combines with J gene TRBJ1-2; tentative D call: TRBD1 (5 bases). The germline CDR1 and CDR2 sequences are DFQATT and SNEGSKA (reference sequence). This CDR3 comprises 13 residues. V was pared by 0 bases and J by 3 bases, with 8 bases between. Here the CDR3 reads CSARDQGYYGYTF. CDR3 coding DNA: TGCAGTGCTAGAGATCAGGGTTACTATGGCTACACCTTC.

Many counts were recorded for this clonotype. V and J are TRBV12-5 and TRBJ2-1; D may correspond to TRBD1 or TRBD2 (5 bases each). CDR3 length: 15 residues. V dropped 2 bases and J dropped 3 bases, with 11 bases sitting between them. Per germline, CDR1 LGHNT and CDR2 FRNRAP. CDR3 DNA: TGTGCTAGTGGTTTGTGGGACCTGCTCTACAATGAGCAGTTCTTC. Protein: CASGLWDLLYNEQFF.

This rearrangement joins TRBV3-1 to TRBJ1-1, with D possibly being TRBD1 (6 bases). In germline, CDR1 is LGHDT, CDR2 YNNKEL (reference sequence). The CDR3 is 14 residues long. V lost 4 bases and J lost 11, with 20 bases in between. CDR3 nucleotide sequence: TGTGCCAGCAGCCCCCAGGGGCAGGAGAAATCGGCTTTCTTT. Translated, it gives CASSPQGQEKSAFF.